The source of this T cell receptor beta chain is a study of shared clonotypes between healthy human individuals. Looking at the study overall: In total, the donors were two women and a few men aged 18 to 49.

Participating donors were healthy, HIV-negative adults free of recent acute infections or vaccinations. The CDR3 consists of 13 residues. Germline V gene sequence: CDR1 SGHRS, CDR2 YFSETQ. The ends lost 7 bases at V and 1 base at J; junction bases unmatched: 3. The method was immunoSEQ multiplex PCR; TCRdb's version includes in-frame clones alone and lacks a portion of them. The sample lists 2 million to 2.5 million clones; less than 95% were seen once. This rearrangement joins TRBV5-1 to TRBJ2-3; TRBD2 matches 7 bases. The clonotype was recovered from a man between 18 and 29 years old in good health. Some clones in this sample may be carry-over from other donors' samples. The sequenced material came from naive CD4+ T cells from PBMCs. Subset specified: CD45RA+ positively selected. The CDR3 is CASGAGGTDTQYF. CDR3 in DNA: TGCGCCAGCGGGGCGGGGGGCACAGATACGCAGTATTTT.